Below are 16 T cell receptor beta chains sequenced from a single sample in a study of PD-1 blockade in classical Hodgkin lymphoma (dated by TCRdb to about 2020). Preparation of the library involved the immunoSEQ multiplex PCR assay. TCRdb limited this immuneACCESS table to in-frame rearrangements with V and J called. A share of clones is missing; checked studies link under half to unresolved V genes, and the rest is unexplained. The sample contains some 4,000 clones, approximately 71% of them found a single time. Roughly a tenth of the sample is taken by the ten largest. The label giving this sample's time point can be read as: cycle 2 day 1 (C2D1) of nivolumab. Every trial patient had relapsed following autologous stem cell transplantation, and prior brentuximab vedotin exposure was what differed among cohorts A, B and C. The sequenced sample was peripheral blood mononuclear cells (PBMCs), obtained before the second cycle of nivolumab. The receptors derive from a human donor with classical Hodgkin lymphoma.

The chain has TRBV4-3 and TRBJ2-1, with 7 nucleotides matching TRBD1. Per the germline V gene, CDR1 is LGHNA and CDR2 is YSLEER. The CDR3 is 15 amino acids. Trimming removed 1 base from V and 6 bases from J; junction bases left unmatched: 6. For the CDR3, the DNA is TGCGCCAGCAGCCAAGGCCAAACAGGGGCCAATGAGCAGTTCTTC. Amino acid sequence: CASSQGQTGANEQFF.

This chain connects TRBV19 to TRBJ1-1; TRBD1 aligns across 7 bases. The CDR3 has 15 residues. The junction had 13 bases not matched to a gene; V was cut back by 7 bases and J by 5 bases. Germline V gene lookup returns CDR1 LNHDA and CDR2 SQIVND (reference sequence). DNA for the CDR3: TGTGCCAGTACTCATCGGGACAGTGGAGGGACTGAAGCTTTCTTT. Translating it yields CASTHRDSGGTEAFF. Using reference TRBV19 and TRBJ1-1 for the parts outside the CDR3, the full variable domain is DGGITQSPKYLFRKEGQNVTLSCEQNLNHDAMYWYRQDPGQGLRLIYYSQIVNDFQKGDIAEGYSVSREKKESFPLTVTSAQKNPTAFYLCASTHRDSGGTEAFFGQGTRLTVV.

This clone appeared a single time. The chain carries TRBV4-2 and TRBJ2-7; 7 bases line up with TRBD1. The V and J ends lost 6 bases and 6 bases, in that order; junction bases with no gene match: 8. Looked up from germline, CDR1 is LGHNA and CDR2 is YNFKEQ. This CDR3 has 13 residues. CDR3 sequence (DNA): TGTGCCAGCAGAGCGACAGGGATACGCGAGCAGTACTTC. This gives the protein CASRATGIREQYF.

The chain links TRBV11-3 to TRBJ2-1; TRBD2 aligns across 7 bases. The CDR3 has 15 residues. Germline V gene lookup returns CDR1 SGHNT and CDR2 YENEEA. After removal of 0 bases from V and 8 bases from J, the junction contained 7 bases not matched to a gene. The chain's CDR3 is CASSLEGPGGYEQFF. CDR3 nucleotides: TGTGCCAGCAGCTTAGAGGGACCCGGGGGGTATGAGCAGTTCTTC.

CDR3 in amino acids: CSASVGQGAYGYTF. The CDR3, as DNA: TGCAGCGCCTCCGTAGGACAGGGGGCCTATGGCTACACCTTC. The J gene is TRBJ1-2, the V gene TRBV29-1; TRBD1 matches 11 bases. There are 14 residues in the CDR3. V trimming: 7 bases; J trimming: 4 bases; junction bases outside the gene matches: 8. Germline lookup yields CDR1 SQVTM and CDR2 ANQGSEA.

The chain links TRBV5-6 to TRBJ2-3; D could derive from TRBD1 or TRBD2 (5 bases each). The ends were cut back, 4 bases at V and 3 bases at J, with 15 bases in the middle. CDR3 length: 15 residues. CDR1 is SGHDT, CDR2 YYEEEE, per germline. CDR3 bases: TGTGCCAGCAGCGTTACTAGGGGCAGTACAGATACGCAGTATTTT. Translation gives CASSVTRGSTDTQYF.

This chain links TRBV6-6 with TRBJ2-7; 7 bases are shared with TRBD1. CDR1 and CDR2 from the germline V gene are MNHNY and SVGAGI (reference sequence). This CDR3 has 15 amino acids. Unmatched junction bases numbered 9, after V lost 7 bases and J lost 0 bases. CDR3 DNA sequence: TGTGCCAGCATCGGACGGGACAGAAGCTCCTACGAGCAGTACTTC. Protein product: CASIGRDRSSYEQYF.

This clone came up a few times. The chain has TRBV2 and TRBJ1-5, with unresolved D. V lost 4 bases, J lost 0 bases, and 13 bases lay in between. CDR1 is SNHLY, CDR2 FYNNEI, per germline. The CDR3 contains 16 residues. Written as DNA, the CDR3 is TGTGCCAGCAGTGTATGGGATTTTTATAGCAATCAGCCCCAGCATTTT. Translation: CASSVWDFYSNQPQHF. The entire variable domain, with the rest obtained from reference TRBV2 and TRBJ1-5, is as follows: EPEVTQTPSHQVTQMGQEVILRCVPISNHLYFYWYRQILGQKVEFLVSFYNNEISEKSEIFDDQFSVERPDGSNFTLKIRSTKLEDSAMYFCASSVWDFYSNQPQHFGDGTRLSIL.

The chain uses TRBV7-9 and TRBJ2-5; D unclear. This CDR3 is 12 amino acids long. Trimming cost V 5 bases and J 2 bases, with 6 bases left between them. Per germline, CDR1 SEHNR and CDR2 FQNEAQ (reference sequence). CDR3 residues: CASSPLQETQYF. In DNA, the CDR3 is TGTGCCAGCAGCCCGTTACAAGAGACCCAGTACTTC.

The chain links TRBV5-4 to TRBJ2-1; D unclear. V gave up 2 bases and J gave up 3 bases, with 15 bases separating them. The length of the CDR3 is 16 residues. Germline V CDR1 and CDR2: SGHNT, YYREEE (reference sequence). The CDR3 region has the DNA TGTGCCAGCAGCTTCGGTTGGCAGGTCGGCTACAATGAGCAGTTCTTC. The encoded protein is CASSFGWQVGYNEQFF.

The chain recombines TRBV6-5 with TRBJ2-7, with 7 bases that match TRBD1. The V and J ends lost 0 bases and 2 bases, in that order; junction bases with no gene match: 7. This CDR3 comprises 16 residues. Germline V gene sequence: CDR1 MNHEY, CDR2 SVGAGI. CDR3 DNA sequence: TGTGCCAGCAGTTACTCTGCGGACAGGCATCCCTACGAGCAGTACTTC. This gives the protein CASSYSADRHPYEQYF.

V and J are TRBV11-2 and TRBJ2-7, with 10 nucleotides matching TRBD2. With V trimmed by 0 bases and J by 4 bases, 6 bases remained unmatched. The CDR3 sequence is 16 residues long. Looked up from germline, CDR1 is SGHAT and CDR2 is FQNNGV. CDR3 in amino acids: CASSLDLTSGKYEQYF. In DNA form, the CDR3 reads TGTGCCAGCAGCTTAGATCTAACTAGCGGGAAGTACGAGCAGTACTTC. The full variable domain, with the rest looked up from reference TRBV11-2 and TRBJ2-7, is EAGVAQSPRYKIIEKRQSVAFWCNPISGHATLYWYQQILGQGPKLLIQFQNNGVVDDSQLPKDRFSAERLKGVDSTLKIQPAKLEDSAVYLCASSLDLTSGKYEQYFGPGTRLTVT.

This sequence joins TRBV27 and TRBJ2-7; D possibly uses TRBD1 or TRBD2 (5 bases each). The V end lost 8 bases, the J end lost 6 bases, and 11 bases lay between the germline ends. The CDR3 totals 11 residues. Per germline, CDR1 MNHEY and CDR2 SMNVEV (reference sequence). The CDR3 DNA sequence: TGTGCCAGCGTGTGGGGGACCGAGCAGTACTTC. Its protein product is CASVWGTEQYF.

The CDR3 protein is CASSPQRTSGSYEQYF. CDR3 DNA: TGTGCCAGCTCACCGCAGAGGACTAGCGGATCCTACGAGCAGTACTTC. The genes are TRBV18 and TRBJ2-7; 10 bases are a match to TRBD2. CDR3 length: 16 residues. Germline V gene sequence: CDR1 KGHSH, CDR2 LQKENI. Unmatched junction bases numbered 6, after V lost 3 bases and J lost 1 base.

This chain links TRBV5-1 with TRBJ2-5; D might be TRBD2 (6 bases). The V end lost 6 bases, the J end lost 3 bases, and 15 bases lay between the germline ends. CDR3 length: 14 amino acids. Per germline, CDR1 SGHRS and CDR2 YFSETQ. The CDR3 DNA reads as TGCGCCAGCAACGTGGGGGGACGCGAAGAGACCCAGTACTTC. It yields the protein CASNVGGREETQYF.

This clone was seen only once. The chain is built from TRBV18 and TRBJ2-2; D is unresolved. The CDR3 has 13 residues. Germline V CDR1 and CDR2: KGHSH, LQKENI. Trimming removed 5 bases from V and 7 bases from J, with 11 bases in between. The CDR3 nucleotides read TGTGCCAGCTCAAGGTTATCGTTCGGGGAGCTGTTTTTT. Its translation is CASSRLSFGELFF.